This T cell receptor beta chain was sequenced during a study of Ad26.COV2.S vaccination and SARS-CoV-2 variants. At the level of the study: The donor participated in the COV1001 trial, in its Ad26.COV2.S arm. Study observations and caveats: Measurements of TCR breadth and depth may have given underestimates of the total T cell responses.

Produced via immunoSEQ multiplex PCR; TCRdb's table is partial and in-frame only. The sample records hundreds of thousands of clones, roughly 91% being singletons. As for this clone: Its target is not known.

V shed 3 bases, J shed 1 base, and the junction held 11 bases outside the gene matches. CDR1 DFQATT and CDR2 SNEGSKA come from the germline V gene (reference sequence). CDR3 length equals 17 residues. Treatment indicated: over 15 received Ad26.COV2.S at low or high dose, single or two shots; about 5 received placebo; per-sample allocation not given. Material that was analyzed had been drawn on day 63 after the first vaccine or placebo injection. The sample came from a Boston adult aged 18-55 years. The administered vaccine (an Ad26 vector) expressed Wuhan-strain SARS-CoV-2 spike. This sample comprised peripheral blood, obtained in a trial of Ad26.COV2.S vaccine versus placebo. This TCR came from a person between 18 and 65 years old who received the Ad26.COV2.S COVID-19 vaccine or a placebo. This sequence joins TRBV20-1 and TRBJ2-3, with TRBD2 matching 9 bases. The CDR3 bases are TGCAGTGCTAGTCTGGCTAGCGGGACCTCGGGCACAGATACGCAGTATTTT. Translation: CSASLASGTSGTDTQYF.